These 9 T cell receptor beta chains were all obtained from the same sample, sequenced in a study of blood T cell repertoires in COVID-19. Method: immunoSEQ multiplex PCR; TCRdb's copy keeps in-frame clones and lacks some. In the table there are about 430,000 clones, more than 70% of which are singletons. Sequenced sample: PBMCs or T cells enriched from blood (not recorded which). The receptors were gathered from a woman under 30 who had been exposed to COVID-19.

The V call is TRBV7-6, the J call TRBJ2-1, with a possible D match to TRBD1 (6 bases). The germline gives CDR1 SGHVS, CDR2 FNYEAQ. The CDR3 contains 15 residues. V was cut by 1 base and J by 2 bases, with 9 bases left in between. CDR3 sequence (DNA): TGTGCCAGCAGCTTAGAGGGGGTTCCCTACAATGAGCAGTTCTTC. It yields the protein CASSLEGVPYNEQFF. Looking up the rest from reference TRBV7-6 and TRBJ2-1 gives the full variable domain: GAGVSQSPRYKVTKRGQDVALRCDPISGHVSLYWYRQALGQGPEFLTYFNYEAQQDKSGLPNDRFSAERPEGSISTLTIQRTEQRDSAMYRCASSLEGVPYNEQFFGPGTRLTVL.

The chain combines TRBV24-1 with TRBJ2-2; tentatively, D is TRBD2 (5 bases). Germline CDR1 KGHDR, CDR2 SFDVKD. The CDR3 is 14 amino acids. V lost 9 bases and J 7 bases, leaving 17 bases between the germline ends. CDR3 DNA sequence: TGTGCCACCGGAGGCCATCCCGTTTTCGGGGAGCTGTTTTTT. As protein: CATGGHPVFGELFF.

The CDR3 DNA follows: TGTGCCAGCACCGCAGGGTTGTATGAGCAGTTCTTC. It translates to CASTAGLYEQFF. V is TRBV12-3 or TRBV12-4 and J is TRBJ2-1; D is perhaps TRBD1 (5 bases). Trimming took off 7 bases at V and 8 bases at J, with 12 bases between the two ends. The CDR3 contains 12 residues.

The genes are TRBV11-2 and TRBJ2-1; the D is unclear. The ends were cut back, 1 base at V and 10 bases at J, with 8 bases in the middle. This CDR3 region has 12 residues. Germline V gene lookup returns CDR1 SGHAT and CDR2 FQNNGV. CDR3 loop: CASSLGAPEQFF. The DNA of the CDR3 is TGTGCCAGCAGCTTAGGGGCTCCAGAGCAGTTCTTC.

The chain couples TRBV7-9 to TRBJ1-1; D not certain. Germline CDR1 is SEHNR and CDR2 is FQNEAQ (reference sequence). The CDR3 totals 14 residues. V lost 3 bases to trimming and J lost 0 bases, with 8 bases between them. The CDR3 region has the DNA TGTGCCAGCAGCTTTCAGAAAATGAACACTGAAGCTTTCTTT. It translates to CASSFQKMNTEAFF.

The table lists this clone with a count of one. The chain's CDR3 is CASSEAGGRTEAFF. The CDR3 nucleotides are TGTGCCAGCAGTGAGGCAGGGGGCCGAACTGAAGCTTTCTTT. V usage is TRBV6-1 and J usage is TRBJ1-1, with 8 bases matching TRBD1. Germline trimming cut 3 bases from V and 5 bases from J; bases unmatched to any gene: 5. CDR1 is MNHNS, CDR2 SASEGT, per germline. The CDR3 has 14 amino acids.

This chain joins TRBV28 and TRBJ2-7, with D possibly matching TRBD1 (6 bases). Germline CDR1 MDHEN, CDR2 SYDVKM. V lost 6 bases to trimming and J lost 3 bases, with 15 bases between them. This CDR3 contains 14 residues. Written as DNA, the CDR3 is TGTGCCAGCAGCTTCATCGGACAGAGCTACGAGCAGTACTTC. Translation: CASSFIGQSYEQYF.

This clone was seen just once. The rearrangement uses TRBV6-5 and TRBJ1-1; the match to TRBD1 covers 10 bases. This CDR3 is built from 12 residues. From germline, CDR1 is MNHEY and CDR2 SVGAGI. Germline trimming cut 8 bases from V and 4 bases from J; bases unmatched to any gene: 1. CDR3 sequence reads: CASGTGVTEAFF. CDR3 DNA: TGTGCCAGCGGGACAGGGGTCACTGAAGCTTTCTTT.

V usage is TRBV27 and J usage is TRBJ1-6; 7 nucleotides match TRBD1. This CDR3 contains 16 residues. J gave up 0 bases and V 8 bases, and 7 bases lay outside the gene matches. The germline V gene has CDR1 MNHEY and CDR2 SMNVEV (reference sequence). The CDR3 here is CASGPGQSSYNSPLHF. As DNA, the CDR3 is TGTGCCAGCGGACCGGGACAGAGCTCCTATAATTCACCCCTCCACTTT.